This is a list of T cell receptor beta chains from one sample in a study of cytomegalovirus exposure and HLA in healthy donors. Profiled with immunoSEQ multiplex PCR; TCRdb holds only in-frame clones, not every one. This table has about 220,000 clones, 82% appearing once. The material sequenced was PBMCs. These receptors came from a man between 40 and 49 years old in good health and CMV-seropositive. CDR3s include the opening cysteine and the closing phenylalanine or tryptophan. The order of the fields is J gene, clone size, D gene, CDR3 length, V gene, CDR3 protein, CDR3 DNA. A D gene is named only where the DNA matches it firmly. Size is omitted from some rows. Given values are once, few, many or a class for expanded clones.

TRBJ2-7	-	-	14	TRBV5-8	CASSLAGLTYEQYF	TGTGCCAGCAGCTTGGCGGGACTTACCTACGAGCAGTACTTC
TRBJ1-5	-	-	14	TRBV10-3	CAISESLGGQPQHF	TGTGCCATCAGTGAGTCGCTTGGTGGCCAGCCCCAGCATTTT
TRBJ2-2	-	-	16	TRBV5-5	CASSLLPGGPAGELFF	TGTGCCAGCAGCTTGTTGCCAGGGGGGCCGGCCGGGGAGCTGTTTTTT
TRBJ1-1	-	-	15	TRBV11-3	CASSLGLPGYTEAFF	TGTGCCAGCAGCTTAGGCCTACCGGGGTATACTGAAGCTTTCTTT
TRBJ2-7	-	TRBD1	14	TRBV13	CASSRGGASYEQYF	TGTGCCAGCAGCCGAGGGGGCGCATCCTACGAGCAGTACTTC
TRBJ2-1	-	TRBD2	13	TRBV14	CASRTSGSNEQFF	TGTGCCAGCCGGACTAGCGGAAGCAATGAGCAGTTCTTC
TRBJ1-2	-	-	15	TRBV10-3	CAISESMEGGYGYTF	TGTGCCATCAGTGAGTCGATGGAGGGAGGCTATGGCTACACCTTC
TRBJ2-3	-	-	14	TRBV30	CAWSQGSGMYTQYF	TGTGCCTGGAGTCAGGGGAGCGGGATGTATACGCAGTATTTT
TRBJ2-2	few	TRBD2	16	TRBV30	CACKTSGREITGELFF	TGTGCCTGTAAGACTAGCGGGAGGGAAATCACCGGGGAGCTGTTTTTT
TRBJ1-2	-	TRBD1	15	TRBV27	CASSLLGGGGNGYTF	TGTGCCAGCAGTTTATTAGGAGGGGGCGGTAATGGCTACACCTTC
TRBJ2-7	-	-	13	TRBV6-5	CASSFARAGEQYF	TGTGCCAGCAGTTTTGCGAGGGCCGGAGAGCAGTACTTC
TRBJ1-3	-	-	17	TRBV5-1	CASSLWASLNSGNTIYF	TGCGCCAGCAGCTTGTGGGCCAGCCTCAACTCTGGAAACACCATATATTTT
TRBJ2-5	once	TRBD2	14	TRBV7-6	CASSYRLAGETQYF	TGTGCCAGCAGCTACAGACTAGCTGGTGAGACCCAGTACTTC
TRBJ2-5	-	-	13	TRBV5-1	CASSLRLQETQYF	TGCGCCAGCAGCTTGAGACTCCAAGAGACCCAGTACTTC
TRBJ2-3	few	TRBD1	13	TRBV18	CAGTGKSTDTQYF	TGTGCCGGGACAGGAAAATCCACAGATACGCAGTATTTT
TRBJ2-1	-	-	14	TRBV19	CASRQGGLGNEQFF	TGTGCCAGTCGCCAGGGGGGTTTGGGCAATGAGCAGTTCTTC
TRBJ1-1	-	-	14	TRBV7-9	CASSPEGRGTEAFF	TGTGCCAGCAGCCCCGAGGGCAGAGGGACTGAAGCTTTCTTT
TRBJ2-5	-	-	12	TRBV7-9	CSSSPSEETQYF	TGTTCCAGCAGTCCCTCGGAAGAGACCCAGTACTTC
TRBJ2-1	-	-	16	TRBV16	CASSQFWTVFYNEQFF	TGTGCCAGCAGCCAATTCTGGACAGTCTTTTACAATGAGCAGTTCTTC
TRBJ2-5	-	TRBD1	15	TRBV7-9	CASSPGQGFGETQYF	TGTGCCAGCAGCCCGGGACAGGGGTTCGGGGAGACCCAGTACTTC
TRBJ2-2	-	-	18	TRBV21-1	CASNTSGTSGRSTGELFF	TGTGCCAGCAACACTTCCGGGACTAGCGGGAGGAGTACCGGGGAGCTGTTTTTT
TRBJ1-1	-	-	14	TRBV18	CASSPPEKNTEAFF	TGTGCCAGCTCACCACCGGAGAAGAACACTGAAGCTTTCTTT
TRBJ2-3	-	TRBD2	18	TRBV7-3	CASSHAGSGSWGTDTQYF	TGTGCCAGCAGCCACGCAGGTAGCGGGAGTTGGGGCACAGATACGCAGTATTTT
TRBJ2-7	-	-	16	TRBV15	CATSRDESWSSYEQYF	TGTGCCACCAGCAGAGATGAAAGCTGGAGCTCCTACGAGCAGTACTTC
TRBJ2-1	few	TRBD2	18	TRBV4-2	CASSQDPQGTSGYNEQFF	TGTGCCAGCAGCCAAGATCCTCAAGGGACTAGCGGATACAATGAGCAGTTCTTC
TRBJ1-2	-	TRBD1	14	TRBV27	CASSFRGQGNGYTF	TGTGCCAGCAGTTTCCGTGGACAGGGGAATGGCTACACCTTC
TRBJ2-5	few	-	12	TRBV11-2	CASSPDSLTQYF	TGTGCCAGCAGCCCGGACAGTTTGACCCAGTACTTC
TRBJ2-1	-	TRBD2	15	TRBV7-3	CASSPGLAGEGEQFF	TGTGCCAGCAGCCCGGGACTAGCGGGAGAAGGGGAGCAGTTCTTC
TRBJ1-6	-	-	18	TRBV4-1	CASSPRDGKKREDSPLHF	TGCGCCAGCAGCCCCCGGGACGGGAAAAAGAGGGAGGATTCACCCCTCCACTTT
TRBJ1-1	-	TRBD1	15	TRBV5-4	CASSLGTGGDTEAFF	TGTGCCAGCAGCTTGGGGACAGGGGGCGACACTGAAGCTTTCTTT
TRBJ2-5	-	TRBD2	19	TRBV28	CASSTRTSGRFSYQETQYF	TGTGCCAGCAGTACCCGGACTAGCGGGAGATTTAGTTACCAAGAGACCCAGTACTTC
TRBJ2-2	-	-	15	TRBV27	CASSIQGSGTGELFF	TGTGCCAGCAGTATCCAGGGTAGCGGCACCGGGGAGCTGTTTTTT
TRBJ2-2	-	-	11	TRBV11-2	CASSSIGKLFF	TGTGCCAGCAGCTCTATCGGGAAGCTGTTTTTT
TRBJ1-1	-	-	11	TRBV2	CAGQQRTEAFF	TGTGCCGGCCAACAGAGAACTGAAGCTTTCTTT
TRBJ2-1	-	TRBD2	15	TRBV5-1	CASSLGASGSNEQFF	TGCGCCAGCAGCTTGGGCGCTAGCGGGAGCAATGAGCAGTTCTTC
TRBJ2-7	few	-	11	TRBV27	CASSWAGEQYF	TGTGCCAGCAGTTGGGCGGGTGAGCAGTACTTC
TRBJ2-5	-	-	14	TRBV7-9	CASSLAREQETQYF	TGTGCCAGCAGCCTCGCACGGGAGCAAGAGACCCAGTACTTC
TRBJ2-7	-	-	16	TRBV14	CASSQGTVDFSYEQYF	TGTGCCAGCAGCCAAGGGACAGTGGACTTCTCCTACGAGCAGTACTTC
TRBJ1-2	-	TRBD1	13	TRBV5-6	CASSWGTGLGYTF	TGTGCCAGCAGCTGGGGGACAGGTTTAGGCTACACCTTC
TRBJ2-7	few	-	13	TRBV27	CASSFSGVYEQYF	TGTGCCAGCAGTTTTTCGGGAGTCTACGAGCAGTACTTC
TRBJ1-2	few	TRBD1	15	TRBV6-1	CASSSPGQGPFGYTF	TGTGCCAGCAGTTCCCCGGGACAGGGACCCTTTGGCTACACCTTC
TRBJ2-1	once	TRBD2	14	TRBV4-2	CASSRSGTGNEQFF	TGTGCCAGCAGCCGTAGCGGGACCGGCAATGAGCAGTTCTTC
TRBJ2-1	-	-	16	TRBV15	CATSSIFRVVEPEQFF	TGTGCCACCAGCAGCATCTTTAGAGTCGTAGAACCAGAGCAGTTCTTC
TRBJ2-1	-	-	15	TRBV6-6	CASSYGLGIYNEQFF	TGTGCCAGCAGTTACGGACTTGGAATCTACAATGAGCAGTTCTTC
TRBJ1-2	-	TRBD1	15	TRBV27	CASRPGTGRMRGYTF	TGTGCCAGCAGACCCGGGACAGGAAGGATGAGGGGCTACACCTTC
TRBJ1-2	once	TRBD1	15	TRBV7-2	CASSRLGGASYGYTF	TGTGCCAGCAGCCGACTAGGGGGCGCAAGCTATGGCTACACCTTC
TRBJ1-1	-	-	20	TRBV5-1	CASSWYERGRPSEKNTEAFF	TGCGCCAGCAGCTGGTATGAAAGGGGCCGCCCTTCGGAAAAGAACACTGAAGCTTTCTTT
TRBJ2-1	-	-	17	TRBV14	CASSQVASWYSTDEQFF	TGTGCCAGCAGCCAAGTGGCTAGCTGGTATAGTACGGATGAGCAGTTCTTC
TRBJ2-7	-	TRBD2	12	TRBV25-1	CASTSGGLEQYF	TGTGCCAGCACTAGCGGGGGGCTGGAGCAGTACTTC
TRBJ1-2	-	-	14	TRBV6-1	CASSSLWGDYGYTF	TGTGCCAGCAGTTCCCTCTGGGGGGACTATGGCTACACCTTC
TRBJ2-5	once	TRBD2	16	TRBV10-2	CASSDNRLAAKETQYF	TGCGCCAGCAGTGATAACCGACTAGCGGCCAAAGAGACCCAGTACTTC
TRBJ2-3	-	-	15	TRBV5-8	CASSQNPSITDTQYF	TGTGCCAGCAGCCAGAATCCTTCGATCACAGATACGCAGTATTTT
TRBJ1-4	-	TRBD1	17	TRBV2	CASSDPDRGRSNEKLFF	TGTGCCAGCAGTGACCCCGACAGGGGGCGGTCTAATGAAAAACTGTTTTTT
TRBJ1-2	-	-	12	TRBV30	CAWGEGSNGYTF	TGTGCCTGGGGGGAGGGAAGTAACGGCTACACCTTC